This T cell receptor (beta chain) appears in the sequencing data of a study of CD8 T cells in Susac syndrome. Blood CD8+ and CD4+ T cells underwent high-throughput TCR beta sequencing. FACS enriched CD8+ TEMRA cells, while bulk CD8+ and CD4+ were negatively isolated. The germline V gene has CDR1 MGHRA and CDR2 YSYEKL. Trimming took 1 base from V and 0 from J, leaving 13 bases between them. The CDR3 is 17 amino acids. RNA, at about 0.5 to 1 ug, was reverse transcribed with random hexamers. MiXCR, run by TCRdb on the immunoSEQ multiplex PCR reads, gives a single entry per CDR3 protein. The sample has 100,000 to 150,000 distinct CDR3 sequences; about 95% are singletons.

The clonotype comes from a human donor in good health. Sequencing input: CD4+ T cells from PBMCs. J is TRBJ1-5 and V is TRBV4-1; D perhaps matches TRBD1 (6 bases). The CDR3 region has the DNA TGCGCCAGCAGCCAAGGAGTGTTAGGGGGTAGCAATCAGCCCCAGCATTTT. Protein sequence: CASSQGVLGGSNQPQHF.